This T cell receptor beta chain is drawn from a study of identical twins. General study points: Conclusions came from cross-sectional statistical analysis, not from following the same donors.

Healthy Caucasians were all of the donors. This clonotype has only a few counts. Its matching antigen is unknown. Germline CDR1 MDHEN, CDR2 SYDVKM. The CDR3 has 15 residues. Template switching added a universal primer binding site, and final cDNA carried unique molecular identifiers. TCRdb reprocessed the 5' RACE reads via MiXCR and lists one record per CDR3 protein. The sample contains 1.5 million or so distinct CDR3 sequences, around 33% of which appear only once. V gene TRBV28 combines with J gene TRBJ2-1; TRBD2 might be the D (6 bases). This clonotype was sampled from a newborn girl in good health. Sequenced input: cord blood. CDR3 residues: CACSTAGGVYNEQFF. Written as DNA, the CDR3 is TGTGCGTGCAGTACCGCCGGGGGTGTCTACAATGAGCAGTTCTTC. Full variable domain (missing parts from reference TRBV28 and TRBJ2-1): DVKVTQSSRYLVKRTGEKVFLECVQDMDHENMFWYRQDPGLGLRLIYFSYDVKMKEKGDIPEGYSVSREKKERFSLILESASTNQTSMYLCACSTAGGVYNEQFFGPGTRLTVL.